The clone carrying this TCR beta chain rates as medium-sized. Its matching antigen is unknown. Sorting recovered naive CD8 T cells on a CD8+CD4-CCR7+CD45RA+ profile. This sample is part of a study of molecular identifiers for immune sequencing clone quantification. Study-level information: Replicates split RNA from about 20,000 or 100,000 naive CD8 cells five ways, and the researchers sequenced four portions. Overall study findings and caveats: A single cell's spiked Jurkat TCR RNA was reportedly detectable among one million naive cells.

The CDR3 loop spans 13 amino acids. CDR1 MDHEN and CDR2 SYDVKM come from the germline V gene. The V and J ends lost 3 bases and 5 bases respectively, with 10 bases between them. Previously published methods and listed TCR primers were used for the bulk TCR libraries. From the PCR reads, TCRdb called clonotypes with MiXCR, one entry per CDR3 protein. The table records 88,000 or so distinct CDR3 sequences, under 25% of them present only once. Sequenced: naive CD8+ T cells from blood, with Jurkat cell RNA spiked in. Subset denoted: FACS-sorted CD8+CD4-CCR7+CD45RA+ naive T cells. The clonotype was recovered from a human donor in good health. Some libraries in this study had Jurkat cell RNA spiked in. The V and J genes are TRBV28 and TRBJ2-5; unclear D gene. The CDR3 spells CASSFAGPETQYF. The CDR3, as DNA: TGTGCCAGCAGTTTTGCTGGGCCCGAGACCCAGTACTTC. Using reference TRBV28 and TRBJ2-5 for the parts outside the CDR3, the full variable domain is DVKVTQSSRYLVKRTGEKVFLECVQDMDHENMFWYRQDPGLGLRLIYFSYDVKMKEKGDIPEGYSVSREKKERFSLILESASTNQTSMYLCASSFAGPETQYFGPGTRLLVL.